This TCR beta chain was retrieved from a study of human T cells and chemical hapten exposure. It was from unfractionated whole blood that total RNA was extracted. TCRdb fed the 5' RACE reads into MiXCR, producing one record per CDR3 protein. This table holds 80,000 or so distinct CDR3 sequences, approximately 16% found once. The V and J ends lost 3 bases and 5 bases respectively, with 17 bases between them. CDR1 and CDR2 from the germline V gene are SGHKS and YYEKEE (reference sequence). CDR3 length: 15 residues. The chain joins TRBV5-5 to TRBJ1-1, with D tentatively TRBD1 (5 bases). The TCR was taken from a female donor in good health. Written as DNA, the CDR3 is TGTGCCAGCAGCTGGGTTTGGGGCGGAGGAACTGAAGCTTTCTTT. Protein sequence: CASSWVWGGGTEAFF.